This T cell receptor beta chain was obtained from a study of shared clonotypes between healthy human individuals. Study background: The composition of the donors was two women and a few men aged 18 to 49. Used for every donor were three CD4 naive, three CD4 memory, two CD8 naive and one CD8 memory plate. Whole-study findings and limits: The genetic and exposure-history diversity represented was limited by few donors.

The repertoire was sequenced with immunoSEQ multiplex PCR; TCRdb's copy has only in-frame clones and lacks some. This table has approximately 710,000 clones, about 90% appearing once. For this clone: Its antigen is not identified.

With V trimmed by 6 bases and J by 3 bases, 5 bases remained unmatched. Germline V CDR1 and CDR2: WSHSY, SAAADI. The CDR3 covers 14 residues. This TCR derives from a man between 18 and 29 years old in good health. Some clones in this sample may be carry-over from other donors' samples. Material for sequencing was memory CD8+ T cells from PBMCs. Stated subset: CD45RO+ cells pooled with CCR7-negative TemRA cells. The rearrangement uses TRBV10-2 and TRBJ2-7; 10 nucleotides agree with TRBD2. The CDR3 sequence: CASRLAGEVYEQYF. In DNA, the CDR3 is TGCGCCAGCAGGCTAGCGGGAGAGGTCTACGAGCAGTACTTC.